This passage covers 23 T cell receptor beta chains from one sample sequenced in a study of blood T cell repertoires in COVID-19. TCRdb's copy holds only in-frame clones and misses some; the assay was immunoSEQ multiplex PCR. There are approximately 150,000 clones in the sample; 65% to 85% occur only once, and over 4% lies in the top ten. Sequenced sample: peripheral blood. Receptor source: a woman between 50 and 59 years old with acute or convalescent COVID-19.

Regarding this clone: A read error may produce the germline difference seen at one junction end. The CDR3, as DNA: TGTGCCAGCAGTTCGAACAGGTCTGGGATTTTT. The encoded protein is CASSSNRSGIF. The genes are TRBV6-2 or TRBV6-3 and TRBJ1-4, with D tentatively TRBD1 (5 bases). Looked up from germline, CDR1 is MNHEY and CDR2 is SVGEGT. This CDR3 is built from 11 residues.

This chain links TRBV4-1 with TRBJ2-7; 11 bases match TRBD2. The CDR3 runs to 14 residues. The V gene's germline CDR1 is MGHRA and CDR2 YSYEKL. Germline trimming cut 4 bases from V and 3 bases from J; bases unmatched to any gene: 2. The CDR3, as DNA: TGCGCCAGCAGCCCCGGGACTAGCGGCTACGAGCAGTACTTC. Its translation: CASSPGTSGYEQYF.

The gene calls are TRBV27 and TRBJ2-7; 8 positions match TRBD1. The CDR3 length is 14 residues. Germline CDR1 and CDR2: MNHEY and SMNVEV (reference sequence). The V segment lost 2 bases and the J segment 2 bases; nucleotides outside the gene matches: 2. The DNA of the CDR3 is TGTGCCAGCAGTTTAAACAGGGGGACCTACGAGCAGTACTTC. Its protein product is CASSLNRGTYEQYF.

The V gene is TRBV4-3, the J gene TRBJ1-3; the D gene is possibly TRBD1 (5 bases). The germline V gene encodes CDR1 LGHNA and CDR2 YSLEER. Trimming removed 0 bases from V and 2 bases from J, with 11 bases in between. The length of the CDR3 is 16 residues. In DNA, the CDR3 is TGCGCCAGCAGCCAAGAAGGATGGGGGGCTGGAAACACCATATATTTT. This codes for CASSQEGWGAGNTIYF.

The genes are TRBV6-6 and TRBJ2-7, with D possibly being TRBD1 (5 bases). CDR3 length equals 15 residues. Deletions cut 3 bases from V and 4 bases from J, with 16 bases between. CDR1 and CDR2 from the germline V gene are MNHNY and SVGAGI (reference sequence). The CDR3 is CASSYQGMGPYEQYF. The DNA for the CDR3 is TGTGCCAGCAGTTATCAGGGTATGGGGCCTTACGAGCAGTACTTC.

This chain connects TRBV6-2 or TRBV6-3 to TRBJ1-6; 7 bases match TRBD1. Unmatched junction bases numbered 9, after V lost 6 bases and J lost 10 bases. Germline V gene lookup returns CDR1 MNHEY and CDR2 SVGEGT. The CDR3 has 14 residues. Written as DNA, the CDR3 is TGTGCCAGCAGCTTCGACAGGGTTGGATCACCCCTCCACTTT. Translation gives CASSFDRVGSPLHF.

This clone was observed a single time. The chain employs TRBV28 and TRBJ1-6; D remains unclear. Germline lookup yields CDR1 MDHEN and CDR2 SYDVKM. The length of the CDR3 is 19 residues. Trimming took 6 bases from V and 10 from J, leaving 31 bases between them. The CDR3 loop reads CASRPHPRTDKMVGSPLHF. The CDR3, as DNA: TGTGCCAGCAGGCCCCACCCCCGCACCGACAAAATGGTTGGCTCACCCCTCCACTTT.

This chain joins TRBV3-1 (or the pseudogene TRBV3-2) and TRBJ2-2, with 10 bases fitting TRBD2. After removal of 6 bases from V and 6 bases from J, the junction contained 1 base not matched to a gene. The CDR3 has 13 residues. Germline values: CDR1 LGHDT, CDR2 YNNKEL (reference sequence). The CDR3 region is CASSSGGSGELFF. The CDR3 DNA reads as TGTGCCAGCAGTAGCGGGGGGTCCGGGGAGCTGTTTTTT.

The genes are TRBV27 and TRBJ1-2, with D perhaps matching TRBD1 (5 bases). The CDR3 is 13 amino acids. Trimming removed 6 bases from V and 0 bases from J, with 8 bases in between. Per the germline V gene, CDR1 is MNHEY and CDR2 is SMNVEV (reference sequence). This CDR3 is CASSGGSNYGYTF. For the CDR3, the DNA is TGTGCCAGCAGCGGGGGATCTAACTATGGCTACACCTTC.

The rearrangement uses TRBV7-2 and TRBJ2-7, with D possibly being TRBD1 (5 bases). V lost 1 base and J 2 bases, leaving 21 bases between the germline ends. Germline CDR1 SGHTA, CDR2 FQGNSA. The CDR3 loop spans 18 amino acids. DNA of the CDR3: TGTGCCAGCAGCTTAGTCCCGGTCGGGCGAGACAGCACCTACGAGCAGTACTTC. Its translation: CASSLVPVGRDSTYEQYF. The full variable domain, its missing parts supplied by reference TRBV7-2 and TRBJ2-7, is GAGVSQSPSNKVTEKGKDVELRCDPISGHTALYWYRQSLGQGLEFLIYFQGNSAPDKSGLPSDRFSAERTGGSVSTLTIQRTQQEDSAVYLCASSLVPVGRDSTYEQYFGPGTRLTVT.

The chain joins TRBV6-2 or TRBV6-3 to TRBJ2-5; 7 bases are shared with TRBD1. In germline, CDR1 is MNHEY, CDR2 SVGEGT. The junction had 3 bases not matched to a gene; V was cut back by 2 bases and J by 0 bases. The CDR3 sequence is 15 residues long. Written as DNA, the CDR3 is TGTGCCAGCAGTTACGGGACAGAGGACCAAGAGACCCAGTACTTC. Protein product: CASSYGTEDQETQYF.

CDR3 nucleotides: TGCGCCAGCAGCTTGGCCCTGACAAATATGAACACTGAAGCTTTCTTT. Translated: CASSLALTNMNTEAFF. The rearrangement joins TRBV5-1 to TRBJ1-1; D gene uncertain. The CDR3 sequence is 16 residues long. CDR1 and CDR2 from the germline V gene are SGHRS and YFSETQ. The V end was cut by 0 bases, the J end by 0 bases, with 12 bases between.

V and J are TRBV6-5 and TRBJ2-5; perhaps TRBD1 as D (6 bases). CDR3 length: 14 residues. Per germline, CDR1 MNHEY and CDR2 SVGAGI. The V and J ends lost 1 base and 2 bases respectively, with 8 bases between them. CDR3 loop: CASSYWDKQETQYF. The CDR3 DNA reads as TGTGCCAGCAGTTACTGGGACAAACAAGAGACCCAGTACTTC.

This clone appeared once. The chain joins TRBV6-6 to TRBJ2-2; the match to TRBD2 covers 9 bases. Germline V gene data show CDR1 as MNHNY and CDR2 as SVGAGI (reference sequence). J lost 2 bases, V lost 9 bases, and 7 bases had no gene match. The CDR3 is 15 residues long. CDR3 nucleotide sequence: TGTGCCAGTACAAAAGGGACTAGCAACACCGGGGAGCTGTTTTTT. It is translated as CASTKGTSNTGELFF.

This clone was observed once. The chain carries TRBV29-1 and TRBJ2-1; D ambiguous. V gave up 4 bases and J gave up 8 bases, with 6 bases separating them. Germline V gene sequence: CDR1 SQVTM, CDR2 ANQGSEA. The CDR3 spans 10 residues. The CDR3 spells CSVGLHEQFF. The DNA for the CDR3 is TGCAGCGTTGGACTCCATGAGCAGTTCTTC.

Only one count was recorded for this clone. This chain links TRBV28 with TRBJ1-4, with D possibly matching TRBD1 (5 bases). V was pared by 6 bases and J by 4 bases, with 12 bases between. From germline, CDR1 is MDHEN and CDR2 SYDVKM. CDR3 length: 14 residues. The CDR3 is CASSGGGSNEKLFF. DNA for the CDR3: TGTGCCAGCAGCGGGGGAGGGAGTAATGAAAAACTGTTTTTT.

V and J are TRBV7-2 and TRBJ2-3, with 11 bases identical to TRBD1. Germline assignment: CDR1 SGHTA and CDR2 FQGNSA. The CDR3 totals 16 residues. V was pared by 4 bases and J by 7 bases, with 10 bases of the junction left unmatched. DNA of the CDR3: TGTGCCAGCAGCTCCGGGACAGGGGGTGTCCGGAATACGCAGTATTTT. It yields the protein CASSSGTGGVRNTQYF.

This chain joins TRBV19 and TRBJ2-1, with 9 bases lining up with TRBD2. The V gene end was trimmed by 3 bases and the J gene end by 7 bases; junction bases not matched to a gene: 16. CDR1 and CDR2 (germline): LNHDA, SQIVND (reference sequence). This CDR3 spans 18 amino acids. The CDR3, as DNA: TGTGCCAGTAGTATGGTGATGGGAGCGGGGGGCCCAGGAAATGAGCAGTTCTTC. Translation gives CASSMVMGAGGPGNEQFF. Drawing the rest from reference TRBV19 and TRBJ2-1, the complete variable domain is DGGITQSPKYLFRKEGQNVTLSCEQNLNHDAMYWYRQDPGQGLRLIYYSQIVNDFQKGDIAEGYSVSREKKESFPLTVTSAQKNPTAFYLCASSMVMGAGGPGNEQFFGPGTRLTVL.

The chain carries TRBV7-4 and TRBJ1-3, with 7 bases matching TRBD1. The junction had 13 bases not matched to a gene; V was cut back by 2 bases and J by 0 bases. This CDR3 is built from 19 residues. Looked up from germline, CDR1 is SGHVT and CDR2 is SQSDAQ. The chain's CDR3 is CASSLLPKGQMSSGNTIYF. CDR3 nucleotides: TGTGCCAGCAGCTTACTTCCAAAGGGACAGATGAGCTCTGGAAACACCATATATTTT.

The genes are TRBV5-1 and TRBJ2-3, with TRBD2 matching 11 bases. Trimming cost V 2 bases and J 0 bases; bases outside gene matches: 8. The CDR3 runs 18 residues. The germline CDR1 and CDR2 sequences are SGHRS and YFSETQ. CDR3 nucleotides: TGCGCCAGCAGCTTTAGCGGGGGGGAACCGGCTAGCACAGATACGCAGTATTTT. It encodes CASSFSGGEPASTDTQYF. The full variable domain, its missing parts supplied by reference TRBV5-1 and TRBJ2-3, is KAGVTQTPRYLIKTRGQQVTLSCSPISGHRSVSWYQQTPGQGLQFLFEYFSETQRNKGNFPGRFSGRQFSNSRSEMNVSTLELGDSALYLCASSFSGGEPASTDTQYFGPGTRLTVL.

The V gene is TRBV7-2, the J gene TRBJ1-1; tentative D call: TRBD1 (6 bases). Trimming removed 7 bases from V and 1 base from J, with 10 bases in between. Germline loops: CDR1 SGHTA, CDR2 FQGNSA. The CDR3 spans 13 residues. The DNA of the CDR3 is TGTGCCAGCAAAGGACAGCCGAACACTGAAGCTTTCTTT. It codes for CASKGQPNTEAFF.

V is TRBV5-1 and J is TRBJ1-1, with TRBD1 as a possible D gene (5 bases). Germline values: CDR1 SGHRS, CDR2 YFSETQ. Between the trimmed V and J ends, which lost 5 bases and 1 base, there was a span of 9 bases. The CDR3 extends over 13 amino acids. CDR3 sequence: CASRKTENTEAFF. DNA of the CDR3: TGCGCCAGCAGAAAGACAGAGAACACTGAAGCTTTCTTT.

This clone showed up many times. V is TRBV6-6 and J is TRBJ2-5, with 7 bases identical to TRBD2. The CDR3 length is 16 residues. Germline-derived CDR1 and CDR2 are MNHNY and SVGAGI (reference sequence). The V gene end was trimmed by 10 bases and the J gene end by 3 bases; junction bases not matched to a gene: 17. The CDR3 sequence: CATNWGAGVAKETQYF. CDR3 in DNA: TGTGCCACCAATTGGGGCGCGGGGGTCGCCAAAGAGACCCAGTACTTC.